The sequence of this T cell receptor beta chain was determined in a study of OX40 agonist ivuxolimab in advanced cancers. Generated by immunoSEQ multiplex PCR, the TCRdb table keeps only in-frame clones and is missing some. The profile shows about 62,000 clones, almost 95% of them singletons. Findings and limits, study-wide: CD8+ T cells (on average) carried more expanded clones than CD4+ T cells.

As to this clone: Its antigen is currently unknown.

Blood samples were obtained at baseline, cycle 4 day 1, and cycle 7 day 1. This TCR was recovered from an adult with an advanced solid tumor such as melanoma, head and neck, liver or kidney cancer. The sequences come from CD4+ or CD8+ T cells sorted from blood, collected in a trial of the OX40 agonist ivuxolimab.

CDR3 sequence: CASSLGGQGAVGTEAFF. In DNA form, the CDR3 reads TGTGCCAGCAGTTTAGGGGGACAGGGGGCGGTGGGCACTGAAGCTTTCTTT. The rearrangement joins TRBV27 to TRBJ1-1; 12 nucleotides align to TRBD1. The CDR3 length is 17 residues. CDR1 is MNHEY, CDR2 SMNVEV, per germline (reference sequence). V shed 2 bases, J shed 4 bases, and the junction held 8 bases outside the gene matches.